Sequencing of this TCR beta chain was carried out in a study of cytomegalovirus exposure and HLA in healthy donors. General study points: The classifier was said to identify cytomegalovirus status with high specificity and sensitivity. In vitro work confirmed that a few CMV-associated chains recognize CMV antigens.

Worth noting for this clone: As yet, its antigen is unknown.

Sequenced by immunoSEQ multiplex PCR; TCRdb stores in-frame clones only, minus some. The table shows fewer than 250,000 clones, with around nine tenths occurring only once. The donors were members of the 120-subject validation cohort (separate from the roughly 670-subject first cohort). The sample taken for sequencing was PBMCs. This clonotype originated in a woman between 18 and 30 years old in good health and CMV-seropositive.

The chain's CDR3 is CASSRGNGGYTF. The CDR3, as DNA: TGTGCCAGCAGTAGGGGGAACGGAGGCTACACCTTC. This sequence joins TRBV6-5 and TRBJ1-2; D possibly corresponds to TRBD1 (6 bases). Germline loops: CDR1 MNHEY, CDR2 SVGAGI. The CDR3 extends over 12 amino acids. Trimming took off 5 bases at V and 8 bases at J, with 12 bases between the two ends.